This TCR gamma chain appears in the sequencing data of a study of gammadelta T cells in human blood. This clone was detected a few times. The target antigen is unknown. A far more abundant clone sits one base away, making this likely a read error. TCRdb processed the RT-PCR reads again with the CATT caller. Of roughly 300 gamma-chain clones listed, 2.1% are singletons. Study results and caveats: Microbial exposure reportedly appeared to drive polyclonal expansion of innate gamma-delta T cells right after birth.

There are 10 residues in the CDR3. Germline V gene lookup returns CDR1 VTNTFY and CDR2 YDVSTARD (reference sequence). Sequences were obtained from Vgamma9Vdelta2 gamma-delta T cells from infant blood. The chain couples TRGV3 to TRGJ1 or TRGJ2. The source of this sequence is a human donor. The CDR3 DNA reads as TGTGCTACCTGGGATTATAAGAAACTCTTT. It specifies CATWDYKKLF.